Listed below are T cell receptor beta chains from one sample, sequenced in a study of vaccination and CD4 T cells after COVID-19. MiXCR, applied by TCRdb to the PCR reads, yields one record per CDR3 protein. The sample holds 15,000 to 25,000 distinct CDR3 sequences, around 52% seen once. Their antigen targets remain unknown. The specimen sequenced was CD4+ T cells from blood, cultured in vitro. The source of these receptors is a human donor who had recovered from COVID-19. CDR3s include the opening cysteine and the closing phenylalanine or tryptophan. Fields, in order: clone size, D gene, CDR3 length, V gene, J gene, CDR3 protein, CDR3 DNA. D genes are given only for firm matches. Clone size, where shown, is once, few, many, or a class for clones that have expanded.

size: -
D: -
length: 16
V: TRBV11-1
J: TRBJ2-3
CDR3: CASSHRRAPPTDTQYF
DNA: TGTGCCAGCAGCCACAGGAGGGCTCCCCCCACAGATACGCAGTATTTT

size: -
D: TRBD1
length: 17
V: TRBV20-1
J: TRBJ1-2
CDR3: CSARDSVGTGRPYGYTF
DNA: TGCAGTGCTAGAGATAGTGTAGGGACAGGGCGACCCTATGGCTACACCTTC

size: few
D: TRBD1
length: 14
V: TRBV27
J: TRBJ1-6
CDR3: CASSLDRGYSPLHF
DNA: TGTGCCAGCAGTCTAGACAGGGGGTATTCACCCCTCCACTTT

size: -
D: -
length: 14
V: TRBV28
J: TRBJ1-2
CDR3: CASKPQGYDYGYTF
DNA: TGTGCCAGCAAGCCCCAGGGGTACGACTATGGCTACACCTTC

size: -
D: -
length: 13
V: TRBV12-3/TRBV12-4
J: TRBJ1-2
CDR3: CASSFSTSRWGTF
DNA: TGTGCCAGCAGTTTCAGTACGAGCCGCTGGGGCACCTTC

size: few
D: TRBD1
length: 17
V: TRBV6-2/TRBV6-3
J: TRBJ1-1
CDR3: CASSYPRLGTGETEAFF
DNA: TGTGCCAGCAGTTACCCTAGGCTCGGGACAGGTGAGACTGAAGCTTTCTTT

size: -
D: TRBD2
length: 14
V: TRBV11-2
J: TRBJ2-2
CDR3: CASSWGGGAGELFF
DNA: TGTGCCAGCAGCTGGGGGGGAGGGGCCGGGGAGCTGTTTTTT

size: -
D: -
length: 15
V: TRBV6-1
J: TRBJ1-3
CDR3: CASSVRQGSGNTIYF
DNA: TGTGCCAGCAGTGTTCGGCAGGGCTCTGGAAACACCATATATTTT

size: -
D: -
length: 14
V: TRBV7-3
J: TRBJ2-2
CDR3: CASSLRPDYGELFF
DNA: TGTGCCAGCAGCTTAAGGCCTGATTATGGGGAGCTGTTTTTT

size: -
D: -
length: 13
V: TRBV29-1
J: TRBJ1-1
CDR3: CSVPDGSYTEAFF
DNA: TGCAGCGTTCCGGACGGGTCTTACACTGAAGCTTTCTTT

size: -
D: -
length: 17
V: TRBV28
J: TRBJ1-5
CDR3: CASRPPNRVRSNQPQHF
DNA: TGTGCCAGCAGACCCCCGAACAGGGTACGGAGCAATCAGCCCCAGCATTTT

size: -
D: TRBD2
length: 15
V: TRBV27
J: TRBJ2-5
CDR3: CASSLGGRTRETQYF
DNA: TGTGCCAGCAGTTTGGGCGGGAGAACGCGAGAGACCCAGTACTTC

size: -
D: TRBD2
length: 17
V: TRBV10-3
J: TRBJ2-3
CDR3: CAISDPGLAGGPDTQYF
DNA: TGTGCCATCAGTGACCCGGGACTAGCGGGAGGGCCAGATACGCAGTATTTT